This T cell receptor beta chain was observed in a study of shared clonotypes between healthy human individuals. Naive CD45RA+ and memory CD45RA-negative subsets were split from CD4+ cells. The trim removed 5 bases at V and 5 bases at J, leaving 12 bases unmatched. Germline CDR1 reads SGHVS; CDR2 reads FQNEAQ. This CDR3 comprises 16 residues. Assay used: immunoSEQ multiplex PCR; TCRdb lists only in-frame clones, some missing. The data show roughly 500,000 clones, roughly 95% seen once. Study-level findings and limits: Investigators collected only blood, and repertoires in tissues likely differ.

Regarding this clone: The antigen remains undetermined.

Sequenced material: naive CD4+ T cells sorted from blood. Documented subset: CD45RA+ positively selected. The chain couples TRBV7-8 to TRBJ2-1, with 7 nucleotides matching TRBD2. This receptor was identified in a woman in her thirties in good health. CDR3 DNA sequence: TGTGCCAGCAGCCCGCCGGGCGGGAGCCTCCACAATGAGCAGTTCTTC. Residues: CASSPPGGSLHNEQFF.